A selection of T cell receptor beta chains follows, all from one sample in a study of blood T cell repertoires in COVID-19. Produced via immunoSEQ multiplex PCR; TCRdb's table is partial and in-frame only. The sample has 60,000 to 85,000 clones; nearly 90% are singletons. Sequencing used peripheral blood. The receptors originated from a woman between 45 and 60 years old with active COVID-19. The CDR3 runs from the conserved cysteine through the conserved F or W. A D gene is named only where the DNA matches it firmly. Part of the rows lack a size; the others show once, few, many or a class for expanded clones.

j_call,d_call,clone_size,v_call,cdr3_length,cdr3_aa,cdr3_nt
TRBJ1-1,-,few,TRBV28,11,CATRENTEAFF,TGTGCCACTCGGGAGAACACTGAAGCTTTCTTT
TRBJ2-3,-,-,TRBV18,15,CASSLFAGGVDTQYF,TGTGCCAGCTCACTCTTTGCCGGAGGGGTAGATACGCAGTATTTT
TRBJ2-4,TRBD1,-,TRBV7-3,14,CASSPQGAGNIQYF,TGTGCCAGCAGCCCTCAGGGGGCGGGAAACATTCAGTACTTC
TRBJ1-6,-,few,TRBV27,12,CASSHKTGTLHF,TGTGCCAGCAGCCATAAAACGGGAACCCTCCACTTT
TRBJ1-4,-,-,TRBV7-9,15,CASSLTGSTNEKLFF,TGTGCCAGCAGCTTAACAGGGTCCACTAATGAAAAACTGTTTTTT
TRBJ1-4,-,once,TRBV9,16,CASSAIGSGKNEKLFF,TGTGCCAGCAGCGCTATCGGGTCCGGGAAAAATGAAAAACTGTTTTTT
TRBJ1-1,TRBD1,-,TRBV5-1,14,CASSQDRGHTEAFF,TGCGCCAGCAGCCAGGACAGGGGGCACACTGAAGCTTTCTTT
TRBJ2-2,TRBD2,-,TRBV10-3,16,CAISDPAGANTGELFF,TGTGCCATCAGTGATCCAGCGGGGGCGAACACCGGGGAGCTGTTTTTT
TRBJ1-1,-,-,TRBV19,13,CASSIDASSRAFF,TGTGCCAGTAGTATAGATGCGAGTAGTAGAGCTTTCTTT
TRBJ2-7,-,-,TRBV11-2,14,CASSSHGGSYEQYF,TGTGCCAGCAGCTCCCACGGGGGTTCCTACGAGCAGTACTTC
TRBJ2-7,TRBD2,-,TRBV9,14,CASSDGTSAYEQYF,TGTGCCAGCAGCGACGGGACTAGCGCCTACGAGCAGTACTTC
TRBJ2-2,-,-,TRBV5-1,14,CASSLASETGELFF,TGCGCCAGCAGCTTGGCTAGCGAAACCGGGGAGCTGTTTTTT
TRBJ2-2,TRBD2,-,TRBV7-8,16,CASSPSGGTNTGELFF,TGTGCCAGCAGCCCGTCGGGGGGAACGAACACCGGGGAGCTGTTTTTT
TRBJ1-2,-,-,TRBV6-4,13,CASSDLDSYGYTF,TGTGCCAGCAGTGATTTGGACAGCTATGGCTACACCTTC
TRBJ2-3,TRBD2,-,TRBV24-1,17,CATSEGRASGSADTQYF,TGTGCCACCAGTGAGGGGAGGGCTAGCGGGAGCGCAGATACGCAGTATTTT
TRBJ2-7,TRBD2,-,TRBV5-1,16,CASSMTSGSATYEQYF,TGCGCCAGCAGCATGACTAGCGGGAGTGCTACCTACGAGCAGTACTTC
TRBJ2-7,TRBD1,-,TRBV2,13,CASRGQGVGEQYF,TGTGCCAGCAGAGGACAGGGGGTAGGAGAGCAGTACTTC
TRBJ2-5,-,-,TRBV6-5,13,CASSWTVEDTQYF,TGTGCCAGCAGTTGGACAGTCGAGGATACCCAGTACTTC
TRBJ2-1,-,-,TRBV9,13,CASSRQGKNEQFF,TGTGCCAGCAGCCGGCAGGGGAAGAATGAGCAGTTCTTC
TRBJ2-2,-,-,TRBV18,15,CASSPPTQNTGELFF,TGTGCCAGCTCACCACCGACTCAGAACACCGGGGAGCTGTTTTTT
TRBJ1-3,-,-,TRBV5-5,15,CASSLGTPSGNTIYF,TGTGCCAGCAGCTTGGGGACTCCGTCTGGAAACACCATATATTTT
TRBJ2-2,TRBD2,-,TRBV5-1,16,CASSFSGGHNAGELFF,TGCGCCAGCAGCTTTTCGGGAGGGCACAATGCCGGGGAGCTGTTTTTT
TRBJ1-5,-,-,TRBV6-2/TRBV6-3,15,CASSYGRVGNQPQHF,TGTGCCAGCAGTTACGGGAGGGTTGGCAATCAGCCCCAGCATTTT
TRBJ2-5,-,-,TRBV6-5,12,CATLPRGETQYF,TGTGCCACCCTGCCCCGGGGGGAGACCCAGTACTTC
TRBJ2-3,TRBD2,-,TRBV5-8,18,CASSRSGTSEGALNTQYF,TGTGCCAGCAGTAGATCCGGGACTAGCGAGGGGGCGTTGAATACGCAGTATTTT
TRBJ2-5,-,-,TRBV18,13,CASSPAGLETQYF,TGTGCCAGCTCACCAGCGGGACTAGAGACCCAGTACTTC
TRBJ1-3,-,-,TRBV18,16,CASSPPEMFRGNTIYF,TGTGCCAGCTCACCACCGGAGATGTTTAGGGGAAACACCATATATTTT
TRBJ1-1,TRBD1,-,TRBV3-1/TRBV3-2,13,CASSRPGGTEAFF,TGTGCCAGCAGCCGGCCAGGGGGCACTGAAGCTTTCTTT
TRBJ2-7,-,few,TRBV15,11,CATSRGDKQYF,TGTGCCACCAGCAGAGGAGACAAGCAGTACTTC
TRBJ1-2,TRBD1,-,TRBV5-5,15,CASSSPGQGASGYTF,TGTGCCAGCAGCTCTCCGGGACAGGGGGCATCCGGCTACACCTTC
TRBJ2-5,TRBD2,-,TRBV7-9,13,CASSLAGGETQYF,TGTGCCAGCAGCCTAGCGGGAGGGGAGACCCAGTACTTC
TRBJ2-7,-,-,TRBV5-4,12,CASSTGYADFQF,TGTGCCAGCAGCACCGGTTATGCGGACTTTCAATTC
TRBJ1-2,-,once,TRBV6-6,12,CASSYDSGGYTF,TGTGCCAGCAGTTACGACAGCGGGGGCTACACCTTC
TRBJ1-1,TRBD1,-,TRBV11-2,14,CASSFGTGWTEAFF,TGTGCCAGCAGCTTCGGGACAGGGTGGACTGAAGCTTTCTTT
TRBJ1-5,-,-,TRBV28,16,CASSLQTGGAGQPQHF,TGTGCCAGCAGTTTACAGACAGGTGGGGCAGGTCAGCCCCAGCATTTT
TRBJ2-7,TRBD1,-,TRBV28,14,CASSSGDRVGEQYF,TGTGCCAGCAGTTCCGGGGACAGGGTGGGAGAGCAGTACTTC
TRBJ2-7,-,-,TRBV2,12,CASRVTGYEQYF,TGTGCCAGCAGAGTCACAGGCTACGAGCAGTACTTC
TRBJ1-6,-,-,TRBV3-1/TRBV3-2,14,CASSPFSEGSPLHF,TGTGCCAGCAGCCCCTTCTCTGAGGGATCACCCCTCCACTTT
TRBJ1-1,-,-,TRBV11-2,13,CASSLVKQVEAFF,TGTGCCAGCAGCTTAGTCAAACAAGTAGAAGCTTTCTTT
TRBJ2-1,-,-,TRBV10-1,14,CASSESVEVGEQFF,TGCGCCAGCAGTGAGTCCGTGGAGGTCGGTGAGCAGTTCTTC
TRBJ2-7,TRBD1,few,TRBV13,15,CASSSPGTGVLEQYF,TGTGCCAGCAGCTCCCCCGGGACAGGGGTTTTAGAGCAGTACTTC
TRBJ2-7,TRBD2,-,TRBV3-1/TRBV3-2,15,CASSLGGGGSYEQYF,TGTGCCAGCAGCCTGGGAGGCGGGGGCTCCTACGAGCAGTACTTC
TRBJ2-1,TRBD2,once,TRBV6-5,14,CATWEGSSYNEQFF,TGTGCCACATGGGAGGGGAGCTCCTACAATGAGCAGTTCTTC